The 30 T cell receptor beta chains in this list originate from one sample, sequenced in a study of T-cell memory formation after mild COVID-19. TCRdb independently ran MiXCR on the 5' RACE reads; one entry per CDR3 protein. Of 300,000 to 400,000 distinct CDR3 sequences in the sample, roughly 15% were seen once. Sequencing input: PBMCs or a T cell subset sorted from them (not recorded which). These receptors were collected from a man aged 18 to 30 who had mild COVID-19 (a few samples of this study predate the infection). Cell type and time point are not known.

In its sample, this clonotype was seen a few times. The gene calls are TRBV7-2 and TRBJ1-4; D is uncertain. Germline loops: CDR1 SGHTA, CDR2 FQGNSA. CDR3 size: 17 residues. Trimming stripped 5 bases from V and 4 bases from J, with 20 bases between. The CDR3 region is CASSKEVLGWGNEKLFF. The CDR3 DNA follows: TGTGCCAGCAGCAAGGAGGTTTTGGGGTGGGGTAATGAAAAACTGTTTTTT. The variable domain in full, completed from reference TRBV7-2 and TRBJ1-4, reads GAGVSQSPSNKVTEKGKDVELRCDPISGHTALYWYRQSLGQGLEFLIYFQGNSAPDKSGLPSDRFSAERTGGSVSTLTIQRTQQEDSAVYLCASSKEVLGWGNEKLFFGSGTQLSVL.

This chain uses TRBV12-3 or TRBV12-4 with TRBJ1-1; 7 bases agree with TRBD1. The CDR3 has 15 residues. With 5 bases clipped from V and 3 bases from J, the junction kept 9 bases outside the gene matches. This CDR3 is CASSPKTGTYTEAFF. CDR3 in DNA: TGTGCCAGCAGTCCAAAGACAGGGACGTACACTGAAGCTTTCTTT.

This clonotype occurred a few times. The chain joins TRBV4-3 to TRBJ1-1; TRBD1 might be the D (6 bases). There are 15 residues in the CDR3. Germline CDR1 and CDR2: LGHNA and YSLEER. V was shortened by 4 bases and J by 2 bases, with 14 bases between the two germline ends. The CDR3 sequence is CASSRSHRVNTEAFF. In DNA, the CDR3 is TGCGCCAGCAGCCGATCACACAGGGTTAACACTGAAGCTTTCTTT.

V is TRBV20-1 and J is TRBJ1-4; TRBD1 agrees at 12 bases. The CDR3 totals 15 residues. Germline values: CDR1 DFQATT, CDR2 SNEGSKA (reference sequence). Unmatched junction bases numbered 10, after V lost 6 bases and J lost 8 bases. In DNA, the CDR3 is TGCAGTGCAAAGAGTCCGGGACAGGGGGCCGAAAAACTGTTTTTT. Protein: CSAKSPGQGAEKLFF.

This chain joins TRBV27 and TRBJ1-6; no definite D call. Per the germline V gene, CDR1 is MNHEY and CDR2 is SMNVEV (reference sequence). The V gene lost 2 bases and the J gene lost 8 bases, with 10 bases spanning the gap. The CDR3 spans 14 residues. CDR3 nucleotide sequence: TGTGCCAGCAGTTTAGAGAGGGTGGATTCACCCCTCCACTTT. This sequence encodes CASSLERVDSPLHF.

The genes are TRBV4-3 and TRBJ2-3; D is unresolved. Trimming removed 4 bases at V and 1 base at J, with 12 bases between. The CDR3 extends over 15 amino acids. Germline V gives CDR1 LGHNA, CDR2 YSLEER. The CDR3 sequence: CASSPGLHGTDTQYF. The CDR3, as DNA: TGCGCCAGCAGCCCCGGCCTACATGGCACAGATACGCAGTATTTT.

This clonotype has more than one count but fewer than ten. The chain combines TRBV7-8 with TRBJ2-6; D is possibly TRBD2 (5 bases). Per germline, CDR1 SGHVS and CDR2 FQNEAQ. The CDR3 has 16 amino acids. Trimming removed 1 base at V and 4 bases at J, with 11 bases between. CDR3 nucleotides: TGTGCCAGCAGCTTAGGAGGGCTGTGGGGGGCCAACGTCCTGACTTTC. Amino acids: CASSLGGLWGANVLTF. The full variable domain, completed using reference TRBV7-8 and TRBJ2-6, is GAGVSQSPRYKVAKRGQDVALRCDPISGHVSLFWYQQALGQGPEFLTYFQNEAQLDKSGLPSDRFFAERPEGSVSTLKIQRTQQEDSAVYLCASSLGGLWGANVLTFGAGSRLTVL.

This clonotype was seen a handful of times. V is TRBV18 and J is TRBJ2-1, with D possibly matching TRBD1 (6 bases). The CDR3 is made up of 16 amino acids. Germline V gene data show CDR1 as KGHSH and CDR2 as LQKENI. Trimming removed 6 bases from V and 9 bases from J, with 24 bases in between. The CDR3 coding sequence is TGTGCCAGCTCGCCTAGCCAGACAGGCTCTTTGAGTGAGCAGTTCTTC. Amino acids: CASSPSQTGSLSEQFF.

This clonotype has at least ten counts. V gene TRBV7-9 combines with J gene TRBJ1-2; D perhaps matches TRBD1 (5 bases). CDR3 length equals 12 residues. Germline CDR1 reads SEHNR; CDR2 reads FQNEAQ (reference sequence). Trimming pared 2 bases from V and 8 bases from J, leaving 9 bases between. CDR3 residues: CASSLTGVGYTF. In DNA form, the CDR3 reads TGTGCCAGCAGCTTAACGGGGGTCGGCTACACCTTC.

The table lists this clonotype with a few counts. J is TRBJ2-1 and V is TRBV7-9, with a possible D match to TRBD2 (5 bases). This CDR3 has 16 amino acids. Per germline, CDR1 SEHNR and CDR2 FQNEAQ (reference sequence). The V gene lost 0 bases and the J gene lost 2 bases, with 11 bases spanning the gap. The CDR3, as DNA: TGTGCCAGCAGCTTAGCGTACCCGAGGGCCTACAATGAGCAGTTCTTC. It yields the protein CASSLAYPRAYNEQFF.

This clonotype has only a few counts. This rearrangement joins TRBV27 to TRBJ2-3; 8 bases align to TRBD2. The CDR3 extends over 15 amino acids. Germline trimming cut 2 bases from V and 4 bases from J; bases unmatched to any gene: 5. The V gene's germline CDR1 is MNHEY and CDR2 SMNVEV (reference sequence). Here the CDR3 reads CASSLRGGHPDTQYF. The DNA for the CDR3 is TGTGCCAGCAGTTTACGGGGGGGCCACCCAGATACGCAGTATTTT.

This chain uses TRBV12-3 or TRBV12-4 with TRBJ1-1; 9 bases match TRBD1. V gave up 1 base and J gave up 5 bases; unmatched junction bases: 8. The CDR3 contains 16 residues. The CDR3 nucleotides are TGTGCCAGCAGTTTAGGGGGGACAGGGTCTGTGACTGAAGCTTTCTTT. Translating it yields CASSLGGTGSVTEAFF.

This clonotype was seen a handful of times. The CDR3: CSARGGQLQETQYF. Written as DNA, the CDR3 is TGCAGTGCTAGAGGGGGACAGCTCCAAGAGACCCAGTACTTC. V gene TRBV20-1 combines with J gene TRBJ2-5, with 7 nucleotides matching TRBD1. The junction had 3 bases not matched to a gene; V was cut back by 1 base and J by 1 base. CDR3 length equals 14 residues. The germline gives CDR1 DFQATT, CDR2 SNEGSKA (reference sequence).

The chain couples TRBV18 to TRBJ2-5, with D unresolved. Deletions cut 5 bases from V and 2 bases from J, with 9 bases between. The CDR3 length is 13 residues. Germline V gene sequence: CDR1 KGHSH, CDR2 LQKENI. CDR3 coding DNA: TGTGCCAGCTCAATTCAAATGCAAGAGACCCAGTACTTC. Translating gives CASSIQMQETQYF.

This clonotype was observed many times. The V call is TRBV20-1, the J call TRBJ1-2; D gene uncertain. This CDR3 region has 13 residues. CDR1 and CDR2 from the germline V gene are DFQATT and SNEGSKA (reference sequence). Between the trimmed V and J ends, which lost 6 bases and 2 bases, there was a span of 13 bases. The chain's CDR3 is CSASLASNYGYTF. In nucleotides, the CDR3 is TGCAGTGCCAGCTTGGCTTCGAACTATGGCTACACCTTC.

This clonotype was seen more than once but under ten times. V is TRBV2 and J is TRBJ2-7, with no clear D. CDR1 and CDR2 from the germline V gene are SNHLY and FYNNEI. The V and J ends lost 3 bases and 5 bases respectively, with 11 bases between them. The CDR3 covers 13 residues. CDR3 sequence: CASSDPPLNEQYV. The CDR3 nucleotides are TGTGCCAGCAGTGATCCTCCCCTCAACGAGCAGTACGTC.

This clonotype has only a few counts. V is TRBV3-1 and J is TRBJ1-5; no firm D call. Germline assignment: CDR1 LGHDT and CDR2 YNNKEL (reference sequence). This CDR3 has 12 amino acids. V was shortened by 2 bases and J by 7 bases, with 6 bases between the two germline ends. This CDR3 is CASSQSDQPQHF. The DNA for the CDR3 is TGTGCCAGCAGCCAATCGGACCAGCCCCAGCATTTT.

This sequence joins TRBV7-8 and TRBJ2-2, with D possibly TRBD1 on 5 matching bases. Germline assignment: CDR1 SGHVS and CDR2 FQNEAQ. This CDR3 is 15 amino acids long. The V gene lost 5 bases and the J gene lost 2 bases, with 12 bases spanning the gap. CDR3 coding DNA: TGTGCCAGCAGCGCCCAGGGTTATAACACCGGGGAGCTGTTTTTT. Translating gives CASSAQGYNTGELFF.

This clonotype was seen only a few times. The chain uses TRBV10-3 and TRBJ2-5; 8 nucleotides line up with TRBD1. The CDR3 contains 14 residues. After removal of 2 bases from V and 9 bases from J, the junction contained 8 bases not matched to a gene. Per germline, CDR1 ENHRY and CDR2 SYGVKD. The DNA for the CDR3 is TGTGCCATCAGTGAGGGACAGGGCCAATTAGCCCAGTACTTC. The encoded protein is CAISEGQGQLAQYF.

The CDR3 protein is CASSSAGGQGVLETQYF. As DNA, the CDR3 is TGTGCCAGCAGCTCAGCGGGGGGCCAGGGGGTGTTAGAGACCCAGTACTTC. The chain couples TRBV7-8 to TRBJ2-5; 9 positions match TRBD2. Germline V gene lookup returns CDR1 SGHVS and CDR2 FQNEAQ. This CDR3 spans 17 amino acids. With 4 bases clipped from V and 4 bases from J, the junction kept 13 bases outside the gene matches.

The rearrangement uses TRBV5-1 and TRBJ2-1; the match to TRBD2 covers 8 bases. Germline V lookup: CDR1 SGHRS, CDR2 YFSETQ. V lost 2 bases, J lost 0 bases, and 4 bases stayed unmatched. There are 16 residues in the CDR3. The CDR3 sequence is CASSLLAASSYNEQFF. The CDR3 DNA follows: TGCGCCAGCAGCTTACTAGCGGCAAGCTCCTACAATGAGCAGTTCTTC.

This clonotype occurred a few times. The V and J genes are TRBV2 and TRBJ2-3; D not certain. CDR1 SNHLY and CDR2 FYNNEI come from the germline V gene. The CDR3 covers 14 residues. V was clipped by 0 bases and J by 2 bases, with 6 bases between them. DNA for the CDR3: TGTGCCAGCAGTGAAGCGCTTTTCACAGATACGCAGTATTTT. Its translation is CASSEALFTDTQYF.

The genes are TRBV28 and TRBJ2-3, with 8 bases aligning to TRBD1. CDR3 size: 15 residues. Germline CDR1 is MDHEN and CDR2 is SYDVKM. V was pared by 1 base and J by 4 bases, with 4 bases of the junction left unmatched. The DNA of the CDR3 is TGTGCCAGCAGTTTATTGGACAGGGACGCAGATACGCAGTATTTT. Amino acid sequence: CASSLLDRDADTQYF.

The chain has TRBV6-2 or TRBV6-3 and TRBJ2-7; D call uncertain. This CDR3 spans 13 amino acids. Germline V lookup: CDR1 MNHEY, CDR2 SVGEGT. Trimming shortened V by 4 bases and J by 2 bases, and 9 bases separated the two germline ends. CDR3 sequence reads: CASSFYLTYEQYV. Written as DNA, the CDR3 is TGTGCCAGCAGTTTCTACTTAACCTACGAGCAGTACGTC.

CDR3 sequence (DNA): TGTGCCAGCAGCGTAGATGAGGCAGATACGCAGTATTTT. Its translation: CASSVDEADTQYF. This rearrangement joins TRBV9 to TRBJ2-3; D is undetermined. The CDR3 is made up of 13 amino acids. Germline loops: CDR1 SGDLS, CDR2 YYNGEE. V lost 0 bases to trimming and J lost 4 bases, with 6 bases between them.

This chain joins TRBV6-2 or TRBV6-3 and TRBJ1-5; the match to TRBD1 covers 9 bases. Germline lookup yields CDR1 MNHEY and CDR2 SVGEGT. The CDR3 has 16 residues. V shed 4 bases, J shed 4 bases, and the junction held 8 bases outside the gene matches. The CDR3 loop reads CASSSSRDRENQPQHF. The DNA of the CDR3 is TGTGCCAGCAGTTCGTCCCGGGACAGGGAGAATCAGCCCCAGCATTTT.

The CDR3 DNA is TGTGCCAGCAGCCCGGACGGAAGCACAGATACGCAGTATTTT. This translates into CASSPDGSTDTQYF. V usage is TRBV12-3 or TRBV12-4 and J usage is TRBJ2-3; D not resolved. CDR3 size: 14 residues. The V end lost 6 bases, the J end lost 0 bases, and 10 bases lay between the germline ends.

There are a few counts of this clonotype. V is TRBV5-6 and J is TRBJ2-7, with D unclear. The V and J ends lost 1 base and 3 bases respectively, with 14 bases between them. The CDR3 extends over 15 amino acids. Germline-derived CDR1 and CDR2 are SGHDT and YYEEEE. CDR3 DNA: TGTGCCAGCAGCTTGATAAAGGACGGCGGCTACGAGCAGTACTTC. It specifies CASSLIKDGGYEQYF.

The chain joins TRBV4-2 to TRBJ2-2; 7 positions agree with TRBD1. Trimming at V came to 0 bases and at J to 6 bases, leaving 10 bases not matched to a gene. The CDR3 has 17 amino acids. Germline V lookup: CDR1 LGHNA, CDR2 YNFKEQ. DNA of the CDR3: TGTGCCAGCAGCCAAGAGGGGGAAGGGGGCGCGTCCGGGGAGCTGTTTTTT. Translating it yields CASSQEGEGGASGELFF.

V gene TRBV2 combines with J gene TRBJ2-5; maybe TRBD2 (6 bases). In germline, CDR1 is SNHLY, CDR2 FYNNEI. The CDR3 totals 14 residues. V lost 6 bases, J lost 2 bases, and 13 bases lay in between. CDR3 protein: CASRLSGPQETQYF. In DNA, the CDR3 is TGTGCCAGCAGACTGAGCGGGCCGCAAGAGACCCAGTACTTC.